The 20 T cell receptor beta chains presented below share a single source sample, sequenced in a study of T cells in Graves' hyperthyroidism and ophthalmopathy. Authors of the study amplified TCR beta CDR3 regions from RNA transcripts. A set of HTBI primers served as the primers for a first-round RT-PCR of the TCR CDR3. TCRdb analysed the multiplex PCR reads with MiXCR anew, one entry per CDR3 protein. Of over 700,000 distinct CDR3 sequences listed, approximately 40% are singletons. The sample consisted of blood. These receptor sequences come from a woman aged 35 to 49 with Graves' hyperthyroidism.

This clonotype appeared a few times. V and J are TRBV12-3 or TRBV12-4 and TRBJ1-1, with D uncertain. Trimming stripped 5 bases from V and 10 bases from J, with 11 bases between. This CDR3 is built from 11 residues. The CDR3 bases are TGTGCCAGCAGTGCTAGACAATCAGCTTTCTTT. The encoded protein is CASSARQSAFF.

Remarks on this clonotype: This may arise from a read error, as a much more abundant clone is one base away. The CDR3 DNA reads TGTGCCGGCAGTGATGGCTTCGGACAGTCCTACGAGCAGTACTTC. As protein: CAGSDGFGQSYEQYF. The rearrangement links TRBV2 to TRBJ2-7, with TRBD1 as a possible D gene (6 bases). The germline V gene has CDR1 SNHLY and CDR2 FYNNEI. There are 15 residues in the CDR3. Full variable domain (missing parts from reference TRBV2 and TRBJ2-7): EPEVTQTPSHQVTQMGQEVILRCVPISNHLYFYWYRQILGQKVEFLVSFYNNEISEKSEIFDDQFSVERPDGSNFTLKIRSTKLEDSAMYFCAGSDGFGQSYEQYFGPGTRLTVT.

The CDR3 protein is CAISDDSGAYTGELFF. CDR3 coding DNA: TGTGCCATCAGTGACGACTCTGGGGCCTACACCGGGGAGCTGTTTTTT. The rearrangement links TRBV10-3 to TRBJ2-2; weak D call: TRBD1 (5 bases). CDR3 size: 16 residues. The V end lost 3 bases, the J end lost 3 bases, and 14 bases lay between the germline ends. Looked up from germline, CDR1 is ENHRY and CDR2 is SYGVKD.

This clonotype has at least ten counts. This chain uses TRBV14 with TRBJ1-1; no clear D. From germline, CDR1 is SGHDN and CDR2 FVKESK. The CDR3 is 12 residues long. Between the trimmed V and J ends, which lost 4 bases and 9 bases, there was a span of 12 bases. The CDR3: CASSLRERKAFF. In DNA form, the CDR3 reads TGTGCCAGCAGCCTACGGGAGCGAAAAGCTTTCTTT. Full variable domain (rest looked up from reference TRBV14 and TRBJ1-1): EAGVTQFPSHSVIEKGQTVTLRCDPISGHDNLYWYRRVMGKEIKFLLHFVKESKQDESGMPNNRFLAERTGGTYSTLKVQPAELEDSGVYFCASSLRERKAFFGQGTRLTVV.

This clonotype was counted at least ten times. The J gene is TRBJ2-7, the V gene TRBV12-3 or TRBV12-4; possibly TRBD1 or TRBD2 for D (5 bases each). This CDR3 comprises 14 residues. V shed 6 bases and J shed 3 bases, with 15 bases lying between them. The CDR3 region has the DNA TGTGCCAGCAGCCCCCCGGCAGGGAGCTACGAGCAGTACTTC. Its translation is CASSPPAGSYEQYF.

This clonotype was counted between two and nine times. Since a much larger clone is just one base distant, this may be a read error. V is TRBV6-2 or TRBV6-3 and J is TRBJ1-1, with D perhaps matching TRBD1 (6 bases). CDR3 length: 13 amino acids. Per germline, CDR1 MNHEY and CDR2 SVGEGT. V lost 5 bases to trimming and J lost 4 bases, with 11 bases between them. The CDR3 region is CASSAQGSTEAFF. CDR3 nucleotides: TGTGCCAGCAGTGCCCAGGGGAGCACTGAAGCTTTCTTT.

This clonotype was detected ten times or more. The V and J genes are TRBV10-3 and TRBJ1-1; D unclear. V was cut by 4 bases and J by 0 bases, with 15 bases left in between. The V gene's germline CDR1 is ENHRY and CDR2 SYGVKD. The CDR3 spans 16 residues. The CDR3 region is CAISGPGRDMNTEAFF. The CDR3 region has the DNA TGTGCCATCAGTGGGCCGGGCAGAGACATGAACACTGAAGCTTTCTTT.

This clonotype appeared a few times. One end of the junction does not line up with germline, which may come from a read error. The chain carries TRBV10-2 and TRBJ1-6; 10 bases fit TRBD1. Germline-derived CDR1 and CDR2 are WSHSY and SAAADI. The CDR3 runs 17 residues. The CDR3 here is CASSYSVLGQGNSPLHF. Here the CDR3 DNA reads TGTGCCAGCAGTTACTCGGTCTTGGGACAGGGGAATTCACCCCTCCACTTT.

This clonotype was seen ten or more times. The J gene is TRBJ2-7, the V gene TRBV6-5, with D unclear. The germline V gene encodes CDR1 MNHEY and CDR2 SVGAGI. Trimming took 7 bases from V and 3 from J, leaving 7 bases between them. This CDR3 region has 11 residues. The CDR3 is CASTDGYEQYF. The CDR3 DNA follows: TGTGCCAGCACCGACGGCTACGAGCAGTACTTC.

This clonotype was picked up many times. The chain joins TRBV29-1 to TRBJ1-1; D gene uncertain. Trimming took off 6 bases at V and 0 bases at J, with 8 bases between the two ends. CDR1 and CDR2 from the germline V gene are SQVTM and ANQGSEA. The CDR3 loop spans 12 amino acids. CDR3 sequence reads: CSVRRMNTEAFF. For the CDR3, the DNA is TGCAGCGTAAGACGGATGAACACTGAAGCTTTCTTT.

The genes are TRBV7-2 and TRBJ1-5, with 10 positions matching TRBD1. In germline, CDR1 is SGHTA, CDR2 FQGNSA. This CDR3 is built from 16 residues. V dropped 7 bases and J dropped 6; count of bases not matched to a gene: 12. The chain's CDR3 is CASNPQGQGVGQPQHF. DNA of the CDR3: TGTGCCAGCAACCCGCAAGGACAGGGGGTTGGTCAGCCCCAGCATTTT. The complete variable domain, with remaining parts taken from reference TRBV7-2 and TRBJ1-5, reads GAGVSQSPSNKVTEKGKDVELRCDPISGHTALYWYRQSLGQGLEFLIYFQGNSAPDKSGLPSDRFSAERTGGSVSTLTIQRTQQEDSAVYLCASNPQGQGVGQPQHFGDGTRLSIL.

This clonotype came up many times. The chain links TRBV9 to TRBJ1-2; perhaps TRBD1 as D (5 bases). The CDR3 has 15 amino acids. Germline V gives CDR1 SGDLS, CDR2 YYNGEE. V was pared by 3 bases and J by 4 bases, with 16 bases between. The CDR3 bases are TGTGCCAGCAGCGAACGGGACCTAGCCCTCTATGGCTACACCTTC. Translation gives CASSERDLALYGYTF.

V is TRBV9 and J is TRBJ2-5; weak D call: TRBD2 (6 bases). The CDR3 is 14 amino acids. Trimming shortened V by 2 bases and J by 5 bases, and 13 bases separated the two germline ends. The germline V gene encodes CDR1 SGDLS and CDR2 YYNGEE. For the CDR3, the DNA is TGTGCCAGCAGCGTGCGGGGTTTGGGGGAGACCCAGTACTTC. Translated, it gives CASSVRGLGETQYF.

This clonotype was observed a handful of times. This chain joins TRBV10-1 and TRBJ2-5; a possible D gene is TRBD1 (6 bases). V was pared by 5 bases and J by 5 bases, with 15 bases between. The CDR3 covers 14 residues. The germline gives CDR1 WNHNN, CDR2 SYGVQD (reference sequence). CDR3 nucleotides: TGCGCCAGCAGTAAGACAGGAGTGGGGGAGACCCAGTACTTC. Translation gives CASSKTGVGETQYF.

This clonotype was seen repeatedly, ten times or more. The genes are TRBV19 and TRBJ2-2; TRBD1 matches at 9 bases. The junction had 3 bases not matched to a gene; V was cut back by 3 bases and J by 4 bases. Germline values: CDR1 LNHDA, CDR2 SQIVND (reference sequence). CDR3 size: 15 residues. The CDR3 coding sequence is TGTGCCAGTAGTATCCGGGACAGGGTCACCGGGGAGCTGTTTTTT. It encodes CASSIRDRVTGELFF.

Concerning this clonotype itself: With a much larger clone just one base away, this may be a read error. The gene calls are TRBV20-1 and TRBJ2-5, with 16 bases aligning to TRBD2. The CDR3 extends over 16 amino acids. The germline V gene has CDR1 DFQATT and CDR2 SNEGSKA (reference sequence). DNA for the CDR3: TGCAGTGCTACGGGACTAGCGGGAGGGCCGCAAGAGGCCCAGTACTTC. It encodes CSATGLAGGPQEAQYF.

The rearrangement links TRBV7-2 to TRBJ1-5; D ambiguous. Germline assignment: CDR1 SGHTA and CDR2 FQGNSA. V lost 5 bases to trimming and J lost 9 bases, with 2 bases between them. There are 9 residues in the CDR3. The CDR3 nucleotides read TGTGCCAGCAGCCCGCCCCAGCATTTT. This encodes CASSPPQHF.

This clonotype has ten or more counts. The V gene is TRBV4-2, the J gene TRBJ1-2; the match to TRBD1 covers 8 bases. The germline gives CDR1 LGHNA, CDR2 YNFKEQ. The CDR3 length is 14 residues. The ends lost 4 bases at V and 8 bases at J; junction bases unmatched: 9. The CDR3 loop reads CASSPPGTGLGYTF. The CDR3 nucleotides are TGTGCCAGCAGCCCTCCCGGGACAGGTCTGGGCTACACCTTC.

This clonotype was seen more than once but under ten times. The chain links TRBV13 to TRBJ1-1; maybe TRBD1 (6 bases). This CDR3 contains 14 residues. The germline V and J ends were trimmed by 5 bases and 1 base, with 11 bases remaining between them. Germline-derived CDR1 and CDR2 are PRHDT and FYEKMQ (reference sequence). CDR3 nucleotides: TGTGCCAGCAGCCTCATGGACAGGAACACTGAAGCTTTCTTT. It specifies CASSLMDRNTEAFF.

The V gene is TRBV5-1, the J gene TRBJ2-2, with D uncertain. The V gene lost 5 bases and the J gene lost 4 bases, with 15 bases spanning the gap. CDR3 length equals 15 residues. Germline CDR1 reads SGHRS; CDR2 reads YFSETQ. Written as DNA, the CDR3 is TGCGCCAGCAGAGAAGGGATTGCCGGCACCGGGGAGCTGTTTTTT. It yields the protein CASREGIAGTGELFF.